Listed here are 13 T cell receptor beta chains from one sample, sequenced in a study of patients with pleural tuberculosis. TCRdb re-called the reads through MiXCR, storing one row per CDR3 protein. The data show 25,000 to 30,000 distinct CDR3 sequences, 15% to 20% seen once. The sample taken for sequencing was peripheral blood. The receptors come from a human donor with pleural tuberculosis.

This clonotype was observed at least ten times. This chain uses TRBV7-6 with TRBJ1-1; no clear D. This CDR3 is 13 amino acids long. The V end lost 8 bases, the J end lost 1 base, and 11 bases lay between the germline ends. Germline-derived CDR1 and CDR2 are SGHVS and FNYEAQ. The CDR3 protein is CASSLRANTEAFF. The CDR3 DNA is TGTGCCAGCTCACTTAGAGCGAACACTGAAGCTTTCTTT.

This clonotype showed up many times. V and J are TRBV20-1 and TRBJ2-7; 10 bases fit TRBD1. With V trimmed by 3 bases and J by 7 bases, 9 bases remained unmatched. Germline V gene data show CDR1 as DFQATT and CDR2 as SNEGSKA (reference sequence). The CDR3 is 14 amino acids. The CDR3 loop is CSARLPGQGIEQYF. CDR3 nucleotide sequence: TGCAGTGCTAGGCTCCCGGGACAGGGGATAGAGCAGTACTTC.

This clonotype was picked up many times. The chain links TRBV19 to TRBJ1-6, with 9 bases identical to TRBD1. Trimming cost V 6 bases and J 10 bases; bases outside gene matches: 7. The CDR3 has 14 amino acids. Germline values: CDR1 LNHDA, CDR2 SQIVND (reference sequence). CDR3 sequence (DNA): TGTGCCAGTAGCGAGGGACAGGGTTGGTCACCCCTCCACTTT. The encoded protein is CASSEGQGWSPLHF.

Many counts were recorded for this clonotype. The chain uses TRBV12-3 or TRBV12-4 and TRBJ1-1, with 7 bases lining up with TRBD1. Trimming cost V 5 bases and J 11 bases; bases outside gene matches: 8. CDR3 size: 12 residues. CDR3: CASSPRQGLAFF. The CDR3 DNA is TGTGCCAGCAGTCCCAGACAGGGTTTGGCTTTCTTT.

This clonotype was recorded at least ten times. V is TRBV12-3 or TRBV12-4 and J is TRBJ1-5; maybe TRBD1 (5 bases). Trimming cost V 0 bases and J 7 bases, with 16 bases left between them. The CDR3 totals 16 residues. CDR3: CASSLAPFRVEQPQHF. The CDR3 nucleotides read TGTGCCAGCAGTTTAGCGCCGTTCAGGGTAGAGCAGCCCCAGCATTTT.

This clonotype was seen ten or more times. CDR3 sequence: CASSEYISSNTEAFF. DNA of the CDR3: TGTGCCAGCAGTGAATATATCTCGTCCAACACTGAAGCTTTCTTT. The chain has TRBV25-1 and TRBJ1-1; D uncertain. Germline lookup yields CDR1 MGHDK and CDR2 SYGVNS. This CDR3 spans 15 amino acids. V gave up 0 bases and J gave up 2 bases, with 10 bases separating them. Full variable domain (rest looked up from reference TRBV25-1 and TRBJ1-1): EADIYQTPRYLVIGTGKKITLECSQTMGHDKMYWYQQDPGMELHLIHYSYGVNSTEKGDLSSESTVSRIRTEHFPLTLESARPSHTSQYLCASSEYISSNTEAFFGQGTRLTVV.

The sample holds many counts of this clonotype. The CDR3 DNA reads TGCAGCCCCCGAGGTGACCCTCGTAATGAGCAGTTCTTC. This codes for CSPRGDPRNEQFF. The chain uses TRBV20-1 and TRBJ2-1; D is unclear. The CDR3 has 13 residues. The germline V gene has CDR1 DFQATT and CDR2 SNEGSKA (reference sequence).

The table lists this clonotype with many counts. The rearrangement uses TRBV27 and TRBJ2-5, with D tentatively TRBD1 (5 bases). Trimming shortened V by 5 bases and J by 5 bases, and 18 bases separated the two germline ends. CDR3 length: 15 residues. Germline V lookup: CDR1 MNHEY, CDR2 SMNVEV (reference sequence). The CDR3 loop is CASSATRVSAETQYF. In DNA form, the CDR3 reads TGTGCCAGCAGTGCCACCAGGGTATCGGCGGAGACCCAGTACTTC.

This clonotype was found many times. The chain uses TRBV24-1 and TRBJ2-5; the D gene is possibly TRBD1 (5 bases). V gave up 3 bases and J gave up 5 bases, with 12 bases separating them. The CDR3 totals 14 residues. The germline CDR1 and CDR2 sequences are KGHDR and SFDVKD. This CDR3 reads CATSDKGPTETQYF. The CDR3 region has the DNA TGTGCCACCAGTGATAAGGGGCCGACGGAGACCCAGTACTTC.

As to this clonotype: A much larger clonotype is one base distant, so this may be a read error. The chain combines TRBV12-3 or TRBV12-4 with TRBJ2-7, with D perhaps matching TRBD2 (7 bases). This CDR3 is built from 14 residues. Trimming took off 6 bases at V and 5 bases at J, with 17 bases between the two ends. DNA of the CDR3: TGTGCCAGCAGGAACAACAGGGAGGGCCACGAGCAGTACTTC. Translated, it gives CASRNNREGHEQYF.

This clonotype was seen repeatedly, ten times or more. The V and J genes are TRBV2 and TRBJ1-3; D perhaps matches TRBD1 (5 bases). Germline V gene sequence: CDR1 SNHLY, CDR2 FYNNEI. CDR3 length: 14 residues. V was trimmed by 6 bases and J by 0 bases, leaving 9 bases between them. The CDR3 protein is CASSRQSSGNTIYF. CDR3 nucleotide sequence: TGTGCCAGCAGCCGACAGTCCTCTGGAAACACCATATATTTT.

In this sample, this clonotype turned up many times. This chain links TRBV6-4 with TRBJ2-3; D is perhaps TRBD2 (6 bases). There are 13 residues in the CDR3. Germline-derived CDR1 and CDR2 are MRHNA and SNTAGT. V lost 5 bases and J 0 bases, leaving 6 bases between the germline ends. The CDR3 coding sequence is TGTGCCAGCAGTAGCGGGAGCACAGATACGCAGTATTTT. Its translation is CASSSGSTDTQYF.

This clonotype was seen many times. The chain links TRBV7-2 to TRBJ1-2, with D unclear. Germline V gene data show CDR1 as SGHTA and CDR2 as FQGNSA. Between the trimmed V and J ends, which lost 3 bases and 0 bases, there was a span of 2 bases. This CDR3 is built from 12 residues. CDR3 loop: CASSFPNYGYTF. The CDR3 coding sequence is TGTGCCAGCAGCTTTCCTAACTATGGCTACACCTTC.